The rows below give T cell receptor beta chains drawn from one sample of a study of T cells in Graves' hyperthyroidism and ophthalmopathy. TCRdb called the multiplex PCR reads again in MiXCR, with one record for every CDR3 protein. The table records under 350,000 distinct CDR3 sequences, 12% to 15% of them present only once. The sequencing input was blood. The receptors originated from a woman in her thirties or forties with Graves' ophthalmopathy. Both conserved end residues are part of each CDR3. A D gene is named only where the DNA matches it firmly. Size tells how often a clone was seen (once, few, many) or the class of an expanded clone, and some rows leave it out.

clone size,V gene,D gene,J gene,CDR3 protein,CDR3 DNA
.,TRBV2,.,TRBJ2-3,CASTADGSTDTQYF,TGTGCCAGCACCGCGGACGGCTCCACAGATACGCAGTATTTT
few,TRBV12-3/TRBV12-4,.,TRBJ1-2,CASSTGSYYGYTF,TGTGCCAGCAGTACAGGGTCCTACTATGGCTACACCTTC
few,TRBV20-1,.,TRBJ1-5,CSASRGTSNNQPQHF,TGCAGTGCTAGTCGGGGGACAAGTAATAATCAGCCCCAGCATTTT
.,TRBV7-8,.,TRBJ2-4,CASSLDITGRRDIQYF,TGTGCCAGCAGCTTAGATATCACAGGGCGTAGAGACATTCAGTACTTC
many,TRBV20-1,TRBD1,TRBJ2-7,CSARPFGTGGGYEQYF,TGCAGTGCTAGGCCTTTCGGGACAGGGGGCGGATACGAGCAGTACTTC
many,TRBV29-1,.,TRBJ1-1,CSVEAWRGAFF,TGCAGCGTTGAAGCTTGGCGGGGGGCTTTCTTT
many,TRBV27,.,TRBJ1-2,CASSLPGRQLANYGYTF,TGTGCCAGCAGTTTGCCGGGACGGCAGCTAGCTAACTATGGCTACACCTTC
many,TRBV27,TRBD2,TRBJ2-7,CASSWGGTYEQYF,TGTGCCAGCAGTTGGGGGGGGACCTACGAGCAGTACTTC
few,TRBV20-1,.,TRBJ1-6,CSALGDFRGDNSPLHF,TGCAGTGCCCTGGGCGATTTTCGGGGCGATAATTCACCCCTCCACTTT
many,TRBV7-8,TRBD2,TRBJ2-3,CASSLSSGGSDTQYF,TGTGCCAGCAGCTTAAGTAGCGGGGGGTCAGATACGCAGTATTTT
many,TRBV2,TRBD1,TRBJ1-4,CASSEDGGQGAKLFF,TGTGCCAGCAGTGAAGACGGTGGACAGGGCGCAAAACTGTTTTTT
few,TRBV5-5,.,TRBJ2-1,CASSLFAAPYNEQFF,TGTGCCAGCAGCTTATTTGCGGCGCCATACAATGAGCAGTTCTTC
many,TRBV19,.,TRBJ1-5,CASSQTGQAYSNQPQHF,TGTGCCAGTAGCCAAACCGGACAAGCTTATAGCAATCAGCCCCAGCATTTT
many,TRBV20-1,.,TRBJ2-7,CSGDSITDEQYF,TGCAGTGGTGACTCCATCACTGACGAGCAGTACTTC
many,TRBV2,.,TRBJ2-5,CASANIWGETQYF,TGTGCCAGCGCTAACATCTGGGGAGAGACCCAGTACTTC
few,TRBV12-3/TRBV12-4,.,TRBJ1-1,CASVSKWGRTEAFF,TGTGCCAGCGTGTCAAAGTGGGGGCGGACTGAAGCTTTCTTT
.,TRBV5-4,.,TRBJ2-3,CASSKGGLGTDTQYF,TGTGCCAGCAGCAAGGGGGGGTTAGGCACAGATACGCAGTATTTT
few,TRBV11-2,.,TRBJ2-7,CASSLGFSYEQYF,TGTGCCAGCAGCTTAGGGTTTTCCTACGAGCAGTACTTC
few,TRBV11-1,.,TRBJ1-1,CASRTGHSNAEAFF,TGTGCCAGCAGGACGGGACACTCGAACGCTGAAGCTTTCTTT
many,TRBV19,.,TRBJ2-1,CASDGGGPEQFF,TGTGCCAGCGATGGTGGGGGCCCCGAGCAGTTCTTC
many,TRBV11-2,TRBD2,TRBJ2-3,CASSQEGGEGDTQYF,TGTGCCAGCAGTCAAGAGGGAGGGGAGGGAGATACGCAGTATTTT
.,TRBV19,.,TRBJ1-2,CASSIVEGWAYGYTF,TGTGCCAGTAGTATAGTCGAGGGGTGGGCCTATGGCTACACCTTC
.,TRBV19,TRBD2,TRBJ2-2,CASSSGLAGSTRELFF,TGTGCCAGTAGTTCGGGACTAGCGGGGTCAACCCGGGAGCTGTTTTTT
many,TRBV28,.,TRBJ1-5,CASSRPNSNQPQHF,TGTGCCAGCAGCAGGCCTAATAGCAATCAGCCCCAGCATTTT
many,TRBV27,.,TRBJ1-1,CASSLGVGVGTEAFF,TGTGCCAGCAGTTTAGGAGTAGGGGTCGGCACTGAAGCTTTCTTT
.,TRBV4-1,.,TRBJ1-4,CASSQDQGTTNEKLFF,TGCGCCAGCAGCCAAGATCAGGGGACAACTAATGAAAAACTGTTTTTT
many,TRBV27,.,TRBJ1-1,CASSLGSAYTEAFF,TGTGCCAGCAGTTTGGGAAGTGCGTACACTGAAGCTTTCTTT
.,TRBV10-3,TRBD2,TRBJ2-5,CAISLTSGGSETQYF,TGTGCCATCAGTTTGACTAGCGGGGGGTCAGAGACCCAGTACTTC
few,TRBV18,.,TRBJ2-1,CASSPPNSYNEQFF,TGTGCCAGCTCACCCCCCAATTCCTACAATGAGCAGTTCTTC
few,TRBV7-8,TRBD1,TRBJ1-6,CASSNGRDRAHSPLHF,TGTGCCAGCAGCAACGGGCGGGACAGGGCTCATTCACCCCTCCACTTT
many,TRBV20-1,.,TRBJ2-7,CSASLGGPYEQYF,TGCAGTGCTAGCCTTGGGGGGCCCTACGAGCAGTACTTC
many,TRBV27,TRBD1,TRBJ1-6,CASSSGTGGFSPLHF,TGTGCCAGCAGTTCAGGGACAGGGGGATTTTCACCCCTCCACTTT
many,TRBV7-8,.,TRBJ1-1,CASSASFMATEAFF,TGTGCCAGCAGCGCCTCCTTCATGGCCACTGAAGCTTTCTTT
.,TRBV10-3,.,TRBJ2-1,CAISSGTGANEQFF,TGTGCCATCAGTTCCGGGACGGGGGCGAATGAGCAGTTCTTC
few,TRBV6-1,.,TRBJ2-7,CASSDGGTYEQYF,TGTGCCAGCAGTGATGGGGGCACCTACGAGCAGTACTTC
.,TRBV20-1,.,TRBJ1-2,CSGGNWANYGYTF,TGCAGTGGGGGGAATTGGGCTAACTATGGCTACACCTTC
many,TRBV28,.,TRBJ2-7,CASSSPHWGAAYEQYF,TGTGCCAGCAGTTCCCCTCACTGGGGTGCGGCCTACGAGCAGTACTTC
.,TRBV9,.,TRBJ2-3,CASSVVLAATDTQYF,TGTGCCAGCAGCGTAGTGTTGGCAGCCACAGATACGCAGTATTTT
few,TRBV10-1,TRBD2,TRBJ2-5,CASSPSGTSRETQYF,TGCGCCAGCAGCCCTTCCGGGACTAGCCGGGAGACCCAGTACTTC
many,TRBV11-2,.,TRBJ1-1,CASSFGAGRETFF,TGTGCCAGCAGCTTTGGGGCAGGGAGGGAAACTTTCTTT
few,TRBV6-5,TRBD1,TRBJ1-1,CASSSPMDRRNEAFF,TGTGCCAGCAGTTCCCCGATGGACAGGCGCAATGAAGCTTTCTTT
.,TRBV7-8,.,TRBJ1-2,CASSLTGRDTYGYTF,TGTGCCAGCAGCTTAACAGGCAGGGACACCTATGGCTACACCTTC
.,TRBV29-1,.,TRBJ2-2,CSVEDPMAPNTGELFF,TGCAGCGTTGAAGATCCGATGGCGCCGAACACCGGGGAGCTGTTTTTT
many,TRBV28,.,TRBJ1-3,CASSLFRSTAVNF,TGTGCCAGCAGTTTATTTAGGTCGACGGCGGTCAATTTT
many,TRBV2,.,TRBJ2-5,CASRVPDRETQYF,TGTGCCAGCAGGGTACCAGACCGGGAGACCCAGTACTTC
many,TRBV28,.,TRBJ1-3,CASTPAGPGNTIYF,TGTGCCAGCACCCCGGCGGGTCCTGGAAACACCATATATTTT
few,TRBV6-1,.,TRBJ1-5,CASSEWAGRNQPQHF,TGTGCCAGCAGTGAATGGGCAGGGCGAAATCAGCCCCAGCATTTT
many,TRBV6-1,.,TRBJ1-5,CASRGHFYSNQPQHF,TGTGCCAGCAGGGGACATTTTTATAGCAATCAGCCCCAGCATTTT